These 22 T cell receptor beta chains were sequenced from one sample in a study of identical twins. MiXCR was run by TCRdb on the 5' RACE reads, yielding one entry per CDR3 protein. The sample holds a few hundred thousand distinct CDR3 sequences; around a tenth are singletons and the top ten take approximately 3.2%. The sample was also linked to a second study, of yellow fever vaccine responses in identical twins.

The sequencing sample was made of PBMCs. These receptors came from a young woman in good health.

The chain combines TRBV7-2 with TRBJ2-3; tentative D call: TRBD1 (6 bases). With 5 bases removed from V and 9 bases from J, the gap between germline ends came to 21 bases. Germline loops: CDR1 SGHTA, CDR2 FQGNSA. The CDR3 covers 15 residues. Here the CDR3 DNA reads TGTGCCAGCAGCACCCCACCCGGGACAACAGGGACGCAGTATTTT. Its translation is CASSTPPGTTGTQYF.

The sample holds many counts of this clonotype. The chain is built from TRBV12-3 or TRBV12-4 and TRBJ1-5, with D perhaps matching TRBD1 (6 bases). The V end was cut by 3 bases, the J end by 2 bases, with 11 bases between. This CDR3 is built from 15 residues. In nucleotides, the CDR3 is TGTGCCAGCAGTTTGGGGGGCGATCGCAATCAGCCCCAGCATTTT. This sequence encodes CASSLGGDRNQPQHF.

This chain connects TRBV28 to TRBJ1-6; D is possibly TRBD1 (5 bases). Trimming pared 5 bases from V and 10 bases from J, leaving 15 bases between. This CDR3 is 14 amino acids long. Germline values: CDR1 MDHEN, CDR2 SYDVKM. CDR3 region: CASSPLRGVSPLHF. In DNA, the CDR3 is TGTGCCAGCAGTCCACTTCGGGGGGTGTCACCCCTCCACTTT.

Of note for this clonotype: Its ends do not fully match the called genes, so a read error is possible. The gene calls are TRBV2 and TRBJ2-3; 13 bases line up with TRBD2. The CDR3 length is 18 residues. Germline lookup yields CDR1 SNHLY and CDR2 FYNNEI. In DNA form, the CDR3 reads TGTGCCAGCAGAGGACTAGCGGGGGCCCAGAGTGACACAGACACGCAGTATTTT. It is translated as CASRGLAGAQSDTDTQYF.

There are many counts of this clonotype. The chain joins TRBV10-2 to TRBJ2-4; no firm D call. V was cut by 2 bases and J by 1 base, with 9 bases left in between. Germline values: CDR1 WSHSY, CDR2 SAAADI. The length of the CDR3 is 15 residues. CDR3 residues: CASSERARAKNIQYF. The CDR3 coding sequence is TGCGCCAGCAGTGAGCGGGCCCGGGCCAAAAACATTCAGTACTTC.

The gene calls are TRBV7-2 and TRBJ2-7; D is ambiguous. Germline V gene data show CDR1 as SGHTA and CDR2 as FQGNSA. The CDR3 length is 13 residues. Trimming stripped 2 bases from V and 2 bases from J, with 7 bases between. The CDR3 region is CASSLIETYEQYF. In DNA, the CDR3 is TGTGCCAGCAGCTTAATCGAAACCTACGAGCAGTACTTC.

This clonotype has just a few counts. The chain uses TRBV6-5 and TRBJ2-3; the match to TRBD2 covers 12 bases. V gave up 4 bases and J gave up 1 base; unmatched junction bases: 3. Germline V gene lookup returns CDR1 MNHEY and CDR2 SVGAGI. CDR3 length equals 16 residues. The CDR3, as DNA: TGTGCCAGCAGTTCGACTAGCGGGGGCCGCACAGATACGCAGTATTTT. Protein sequence: CASSSTSGGRTDTQYF.

There are a few counts of this clonotype. The CDR3 bases are TGCGCCAGCAGCTTGGATGCGGACACCATATATTTT. Amino acid sequence: CASSLDADTIYF. The chain couples TRBV5-1 to TRBJ1-3, with no clear D. V was trimmed by 0 bases and J by 8 bases, leaving 6 bases between them. This CDR3 is 12 amino acids long. Germline-derived CDR1 and CDR2 are SGHRS and YFSETQ.

This clonotype was detected a few times. The chain joins TRBV7-2 to TRBJ2-7; D might be TRBD2 (5 bases). Trimming shortened V by 2 bases and J by 1 base, and 18 bases separated the two germline ends. From germline, CDR1 is SGHTA and CDR2 FQGNSA. The CDR3 has 17 amino acids. CDR3 sequence: CASSLFGHLGLSYEQYF. The CDR3 region has the DNA TGTGCCAGCAGCTTATTTGGTCACCTCGGACTTTCCTACGAGCAGTACTTC.

The chain employs TRBV12-3 or TRBV12-4 and TRBJ2-7; 9 positions agree with TRBD1. The CDR3 is 14 amino acids. J lost 7 bases, V lost 4 bases, and 8 bases had no gene match. As DNA, the CDR3 is TGTGCCAGCAGTTCCGGACAGGGGTTGGGTGAGCAGTACTTC. This gives the protein CASSSGQGLGEQYF.

This clonotype has ten or more counts. This chain connects TRBV6-5 to TRBJ2-7; D uncertain. Trimming pared 0 bases from V and 2 bases from J, leaving 11 bases between. Germline V gene lookup returns CDR1 MNHEY and CDR2 SVGAGI. The CDR3 runs to 15 residues. CDR3 in DNA: TGTGCCAGCAGTTACTCGGCCAGTATGACCTACGAGCAGTACTTC. Amino acids: CASSYSASMTYEQYF.

There are a few counts of this clonotype. This chain links TRBV7-9 with TRBJ2-7; 7 bases fit TRBD1. Unmatched junction bases numbered 9, after V lost 5 bases and J lost 5 bases. The germline V gene encodes CDR1 SEHNR and CDR2 FQNEAQ (reference sequence). The CDR3 totals 14 residues. The CDR3 sequence is CASSPRDSHNEQYF. Here the CDR3 DNA reads TGTGCCAGCAGCCCCCGGGACAGCCATAACGAGCAGTACTTC.

CDR3 coding DNA: TGTGCCACCAGCAGCGACGTTCAGGGTGCCCAAGAGACCCAGTACTTC. It encodes CATSSDVQGAQETQYF. The V call is TRBV15, the J call TRBJ2-5, with a possible D match to TRBD1 (5 bases). Germline CDR1 is LNHNV and CDR2 is YYDKDF (reference sequence). Trimming took off 3 bases at V and 1 base at J, with 15 bases between the two ends. This CDR3 spans 16 amino acids. The entire variable domain, with the rest obtained from reference TRBV15 and TRBJ2-5, is as follows: DAMVIQNPRYQVTQFGKPVTLSCSQTLNHNVMYWYQQKSSQAPKLLFHYYDKDFNNEADTPDNFQSRRPNTSFCFLDIRSPGLGDTAMYLCATSSDVQGAQETQYFGPGTRLLVL.

The chain couples TRBV28 to TRBJ2-7; D is unclear. Between the trimmed V and J ends, which lost 4 bases and 1 base, there was a span of 5 bases. This CDR3 is built from 12 residues. The germline V gene encodes CDR1 MDHEN and CDR2 SYDVKM. The DNA for the CDR3 is TGTGCCAGCAGTTCGATGTCCTACGAGCAGTACTTC. Its translation is CASSSMSYEQYF.

V and J are TRBV5-1 and TRBJ2-3; 7 nucleotides match TRBD2. The CDR3 contains 15 residues. Germline values: CDR1 SGHRS, CDR2 YFSETQ. V lost 0 bases, J lost 3 bases, and 4 bases stayed unmatched. The CDR3 DNA is TGCGCCAGCAGCTTGGGGGGGACTAAAACAGATACGCAGTATTTT. Translating gives CASSLGGTKTDTQYF. Using reference TRBV5-1 and TRBJ2-3 for the parts outside the CDR3, the full variable domain is KAGVTQTPRYLIKTRGQQVTLSCSPISGHRSVSWYQQTPGQGLQFLFEYFSETQRNKGNFPGRFSGRQFSNSRSEMNVSTLELGDSALYLCASSLGGTKTDTQYFGPGTRLTVL.

This clonotype was observed a few times. The chain carries TRBV5-1 and TRBJ1-2, with a weak D call TRBD1 (6 bases). CDR1 is SGHRS and CDR2 is YFSETQ in the germline V gene. This CDR3 spans 14 amino acids. Trimming took 3 bases from V and 3 from J, leaving 12 bases between them. The CDR3 spells CASSYWDTDYGYTF. The CDR3 bases are TGCGCCAGCAGCTACTGGGACACAGACTATGGCTACACCTTC. The variable domain in full, completed from reference TRBV5-1 and TRBJ1-2, reads KAGVTQTPRYLIKTRGQQVTLSCSPISGHRSVSWYQQTPGQGLQFLFEYFSETQRNKGNFPGRFSGRQFSNSRSEMNVSTLELGDSALYLCASSYWDTDYGYTFGSGTRLTVV.

This clonotype was counted a few times. The chain is built from TRBV6-2 or TRBV6-3 and TRBJ2-7; D remains ambiguous. Germline CDR1 is MNHEY and CDR2 is SVGEGT. This CDR3 comprises 12 residues. V lost 8 bases, J lost 0 bases, and 8 bases lay in between. CDR3 loop: CASHGISYEQYF. CDR3 sequence (DNA): TGTGCCAGCCATGGGATCTCCTACGAGCAGTACTTC.

The CDR3 sequence is CSARDPGGRQETQYF. In nucleotides, the CDR3 is TGCAGTGCTAGAGACCCGGGGGGGCGCCAAGAGACCCAGTACTTC. The chain uses TRBV20-1 and TRBJ2-5, with TRBD2 matching over 8 bases. CDR1 DFQATT and CDR2 SNEGSKA come from the germline V gene (reference sequence). V dropped 0 bases and J dropped 1; count of bases not matched to a gene: 4. The length of the CDR3 is 15 residues.

This clonotype was found a few times. The V call is TRBV7-2, the J call TRBJ2-7; D is perhaps TRBD2 (5 bases). Germline-derived CDR1 and CDR2 are SGHTA and FQGNSA. The CDR3 has 13 residues. V shed 2 bases and J shed 3 bases, with 8 bases lying between them. The CDR3 loop reads CASSLRLIYEQYF. CDR3 nucleotides: TGTGCCAGCAGCTTACGACTAATCTACGAGCAGTACTTC.

This clonotype was detected many times. The V gene is TRBV7-9, the J gene TRBJ2-3; TRBD2 is a possible D gene (5 bases). Germline V gene lookup returns CDR1 SEHNR and CDR2 FQNEAQ (reference sequence). V shed 1 base and J shed 4 bases, with 12 bases lying between them. This CDR3 has 15 residues. CDR3 DNA sequence: TGTGCCAGCAGCTTAGGGGGAGTAGAGGCAGATACGCAGTATTTT. This codes for CASSLGGVEADTQYF.

The chain recombines TRBV4-2 with TRBJ1-2; the D gene is possibly TRBD1 (5 bases). The V gene lost 0 bases and the J gene lost 4 bases, with 9 bases spanning the gap. The germline CDR1 and CDR2 sequences are LGHNA and YNFKEQ. The CDR3 consists of 14 residues. The CDR3 here is CASSQEGDSYGYTF. In DNA form, the CDR3 reads TGTGCCAGCAGCCAAGAGGGGGATAGCTATGGCTACACCTTC.

This clonotype has a handful of counts. The chain employs TRBV11-2 and TRBJ2-5; maybe TRBD1 (6 bases). The V gene lost 5 bases and the J gene lost 2 bases, with 15 bases spanning the gap. This CDR3 is built from 15 residues. Germline lookup yields CDR1 SGHAT and CDR2 FQNNGV. DNA of the CDR3: TGTGCCAGCAGCCAAACAGGGTATCCACAAGAGACCCAGTACTTC. Translation gives CASSQTGYPQETQYF.